The next 20 T cell receptor beta chains were all read from a single sample in a study of a mutant IDH1 vaccine in newly diagnosed glioma. No antigens are known for them. This sample's time point: week 35, safety follow-up. Vaccination used 300 ug of mutant IDH1 20-mer peptide per dose, with topical imiquimod. Clones were sequenced by immunoSEQ multiplex PCR, and TCRdb holds only the in-frame ones, with some missing. The table lists some 48,000 clones, roughly 80% of them singletons. The source material was PBMCs, sampled from a glioma patient whose treatment included an IDH1 peptide vaccine. These receptors all stem from a man aged 35 to 55 with glioma.

This clone came up once. This chain uses TRBV4-1 with TRBJ2-7; the match to TRBD2 covers 7 bases. With V trimmed by 2 bases and J by 2 bases, 21 bases remained unmatched. CDR3 length: 20 amino acids. Germline CDR1 and CDR2: MGHRA and YSYEKL. The CDR3 here is CASSQHALGRGEGRAYEQYF. As DNA, the CDR3 is TGCGCCAGCAGCCAACATGCATTGGGCCGTGGGGAGGGGAGGGCCTACGAGCAGTACTTC.

The CDR3: CSADRGNYGYTF. DNA of the CDR3: TGCAGCGCTGACCGGGGTAACTATGGCTACACCTTC. The chain recombines TRBV29-1 with TRBJ1-2; D uncertain. The ends were cut back, 7 bases at V and 1 base at J, with 10 bases in the middle. This CDR3 comprises 12 residues. The V gene's germline CDR1 is SQVTM and CDR2 ANQGSEA.

This sequence joins TRBV7-2 and TRBJ1-1; tentative D call: TRBD1 (5 bases). Germline CDR1 reads SGHTA; CDR2 reads FQGNSA. The V end was cut by 5 bases, the J end by 4 bases, with 14 bases between. There are 14 residues in the CDR3. The CDR3 region is CASSPPSGSTEAFF. The DNA for the CDR3 is TGTGCCAGCAGCCCACCCTCAGGGTCCACTGAAGCTTTCTTT.

The chain uses TRBV30 and TRBJ2-7; D remains unclear. The CDR3 contains 11 residues. V was cut by 8 bases and J by 8 bases, with 16 bases left in between. Germline lookup yields CDR1 GTSNPN and CDR2 SVGIG (reference sequence). The CDR3 region is CAGRVSVQQYF. CDR3 sequence (DNA): TGTGCCGGACGGGTCTCCGTCCAGCAGTACTTC.

The rearrangement uses TRBV2 and TRBJ2-5; 7 bases fit TRBD1. Germline assignment: CDR1 SNHLY and CDR2 FYNNEI. Trimming removed 6 bases from V and 2 bases from J; junction bases left unmatched: 6. The CDR3 sequence is 14 residues long. The CDR3 region has the DNA TGTGCCAGCAGACAGGGGAAAAAACAAGAGACCCAGTACTTC. It specifies CASRQGKKQETQYF.

The chain is built from TRBV6-5 and TRBJ1-4; D is undetermined. Germline-derived CDR1 and CDR2 are MNHEY and SVGAGI. V dropped 6 bases and J dropped 7 bases, with 15 bases sitting between them. CDR3 size: 14 residues. CDR3 DNA sequence: TGTGCCAGCAGCCCTACCGACTCCGCTGAAAAACTGTTTTTT. Protein product: CASSPTDSAEKLFF.

The J gene is TRBJ2-3, the V gene TRBV5-1; TRBD2 matches at 7 bases. CDR1 and CDR2 from the germline V gene are SGHRS and YFSETQ. V was pared by 0 bases and J by 5 bases, with 6 bases of the junction left unmatched. This CDR3 region has 15 residues. The CDR3 spells CASSLVGTKGDTQYF. For the CDR3, the DNA is TGCGCCAGCAGCTTGGTTGGGACTAAGGGAGATACGCAGTATTTT.

This chain joins TRBV6-5 and TRBJ2-7; D gene unclear. This CDR3 comprises 14 residues. V shed 2 bases and J shed 3 bases, with 11 bases lying between them. The germline CDR1 and CDR2 sequences are MNHEY and SVGAGI. CDR3 sequence: CASSYRTTSYEQYF. CDR3 coding DNA: TGTGCCAGCAGTTACCGGACGACCAGCTACGAGCAGTACTTC.

This chain links TRBV5-1 with TRBJ2-2; D ambiguous. Looked up from germline, CDR1 is SGHRS and CDR2 is YFSETQ. This CDR3 is 14 amino acids long. V was cut by 0 bases and J by 4 bases, with 7 bases left in between. The CDR3 nucleotides read TGCGCCAGCAGCTTGGCCGTGGGCACCGGGGAGCTGTTTTTT. Translated: CASSLAVGTGELFF.

The chain combines TRBV5-1 with TRBJ2-5; 7 bases are a match to TRBD1. Trimming cost V 1 base and J 5 bases; bases outside gene matches: 8. This CDR3 is built from 15 residues. Germline loops: CDR1 SGHRS, CDR2 YFSETQ. The CDR3 loop is CASSLSQGLEETQYF. For the CDR3, the DNA is TGCGCCAGCAGCTTGTCACAGGGGTTGGAGGAGACCCAGTACTTC.

The chain uses TRBV6-6 and TRBJ1-5, with D perhaps matching TRBD1 (6 bases). CDR1 MNHNY and CDR2 SVGAGI come from the germline V gene (reference sequence). This CDR3 contains 13 residues. With 7 bases removed from V and 3 bases from J, the gap between germline ends came to 10 bases. CDR3 protein: CASTRGPNQPQHF. Here the CDR3 DNA reads TGTGCCAGCACCCGGGGGCCCAATCAGCCCCAGCATTTT.

This clone was seen only once. This rearrangement joins TRBV5-1 to TRBJ1-2, with D hard to call. This CDR3 is 13 amino acids long. The germline gives CDR1 SGHRS, CDR2 YFSETQ. Trimming took off 0 bases at V and 8 bases at J, with 11 bases between the two ends. This CDR3 is CASSLGDEWGYTF. DNA for the CDR3: TGCGCCAGCAGCTTGGGAGATGAGTGGGGCTACACCTTC.

V is TRBV14 and J is TRBJ2-2; D is perhaps TRBD2 (6 bases). Germline assignment: CDR1 SGHDN and CDR2 FVKESK. The CDR3 sequence is 16 residues long. V lost 1 base to trimming and J lost 6 bases, with 15 bases between them. The CDR3 loop reads CASSQASGTVPGELFF. In DNA form, the CDR3 reads TGTGCCAGCAGCCAAGCATCCGGGACTGTTCCCGGGGAGCTGTTTTTT.

The chain recombines TRBV10-2 with TRBJ2-7, with D tentatively TRBD2 (6 bases). Trimming left V 5 bases short and J 2 bases short, with 10 bases between. Germline V gene data show CDR1 as WSHSY and CDR2 as SAAADI. This CDR3 has 13 amino acids. The CDR3 nucleotides read TGCGCCAGCAGTCCCGGGAGAGCCTACGAGCAGTACTTC. This gives the protein CASSPGRAYEQYF.

The chain couples TRBV6-5 to TRBJ1-6; no reliable D call. This CDR3 is built from 14 residues. Trimming left V 6 bases short and J 7 bases short, with 13 bases between. Germline V CDR1 and CDR2: MNHEY, SVGAGI. The CDR3: CASRPTEENSPLHF. The DNA of the CDR3 is TGTGCCAGCAGACCAACCGAGGAGAATTCACCCCTCCACTTT.

A single count supports this clone. This chain connects TRBV29-1 to TRBJ2-7; tentatively, D is TRBD1 (6 bases). CDR3 length: 12 amino acids. Germline-derived CDR1 and CDR2 are SQVTM and ANQGSEA. The CDR3: CSFRDNSYEQYF. DNA of the CDR3: TGCAGTTTCAGGGACAATTCCTACGAGCAGTACTTC.

The V call is TRBV19, the J call TRBJ2-1; 9 nucleotides agree with TRBD2. Germline CDR1 reads LNHDA; CDR2 reads SQIVND (reference sequence). J was trimmed by 3 bases and V by 3 bases; bases with no gene match: 3. The CDR3 is made up of 15 amino acids. CDR3 nucleotides: TGTGCCAGTAGTATCCTAGCGGGGTTCTACAATGAGCAGTTCTTC. Amino acid sequence: CASSILAGFYNEQFF.

The J gene is TRBJ2-2, the V gene TRBV30, with 9 bases matching TRBD1. From germline, CDR1 is GTSNPN and CDR2 SVGIG (reference sequence). The CDR3 is 16 residues long. V lost 7 bases to trimming and J lost 6 bases; unmatched junction nucleotides: 15. The CDR3, as DNA: TGTGCCTACCGGAGCCCGGGACAGGGTTTTTCCGGGGAGCTGTTTTTT. This sequence encodes CAYRSPGQGFSGELFF.

The chain uses TRBV27 and TRBJ2-7; maybe TRBD1 (5 bases). The CDR3 loop spans 13 amino acids. CDR1 is MNHEY and CDR2 is SMNVEV in the germline V gene (reference sequence). Trimming removed 4 bases from V and 0 bases from J, with 7 bases in between. This chain's CDR3 is CASSYRSSYEQYF. CDR3 bases: TGTGCCAGCAGTTACAGGAGCTCCTACGAGCAGTACTTC.

This clone is a singleton in its sample. This chain connects TRBV4-1 to TRBJ2-1, with D perhaps matching TRBD2 (7 bases). The CDR3 covers 15 residues. Germline V gives CDR1 MGHRA, CDR2 YSYEKL. Trimming removed 4 bases from V and 6 bases from J, with 16 bases in between. CDR3 amino acids: CASSPTGGGGNEQFF. The CDR3 DNA is TGCGCCAGCAGCCCTACGGGGGGCGGGGGCAATGAGCAGTTCTTC.